This section outlines one T cell receptor beta chain sequence together with its context. Its antigen is unknown. It has no much larger one-base neighbor in the sample; base qualities were not kept. This sample is part of a study of T cell responses to AZD1222 COVID-19 vaccine (dated by TCRdb to the early 2020s). In the study overall: TCR sequencing was performed for 233 trial participants, of whom about 200 were given two doses of AZD1222 and around 25 were given two doses of MenACWY control vaccine. Trial participants were enrolled by age into subgroups of 18-55, 56-69 and 70-plus years, and about 150, 27 and 61 TCR-sequenced participants, respectively, were included in these subgroups. Study-wide findings and limitations: Reportedly, almost half of the unique spike-specific TCRs recognized epitopes lying outside the regions that are mutated in the B.1.351 and B.1.1.7 variants. After two AZD1222 doses, both the breadth and the depth of spike-specific TCRs were significantly higher than at day 0 and than in MenACWY recipients. Most participants were white British and females outnumbered males, and the authors suggested that clonal diversity may have been underestimated. CD4 TCRs associated with the vaccine covered the entire spike protein, and the dominant responses were in regions 160-218 and 743-854. Because no samples from the day 14 peak response were available, repertoires could be characterized only after the peak T cell response. Only five to seven AZD1222 recipients were SARS-CoV-2 seropositive at baseline, limiting conclusions about previously exposed vaccinees. The 56-69-year group was small, and its depth increase did not reach significance, likely because of low power.

What the time point label conveys for this sample: about 28 days (+/-7) after the second vaccine dose. Taken with the paper, the label for treatment or condition translates to: meningococcal conjugate vaccine given as trial control. Samples from vaccinated people were obtained from the UK trials COV001 and COV002, which included a single-blind randomized controlled phase 2/3 trial of AZD1222 (ChAdOx1 nCoV-19) in healthy adults. Trial participant PBMC samples were collected at day 0 and day 28 after the second dose for TCRbeta chain sequencing. Here V drops 4 bases and J drops 4 bases, and the junction holds 5 bases not matched to any gene. In the germline V gene, CDR1 corresponds to SGHDT and CDR2 to YYEEEE. Taken from cysteine to phenylalanine, the CDR3 has 14 residues. Only the CDR3 region is kept as DNA, spanning 42 bases read in frame from base 1. The CDR3 regions of human TCRbeta chains were analyzed by immunosequencing. From the authors' description of their analysis: Repertoire TCRs were matched against a reference library of SARS-CoV-2-specific TCRs generated with the MIRA antigen-specificity platform. Breadth was defined as the fraction of unique TCRs that were SARS-CoV-2-associated, and depth was defined as the fraction of total T cells that were SARS-CoV-2-associated. Using the MIRA data, every spike-specific TCR was mapped to the spike region that the TCR reacted to and assigned to either a CD4 or a CD8 class. Log10-transformed breadth and depth values were compared by one-way ANOVA with Sidak's multiple comparisons tests. TCRdb took this table from immuneACCESS and kept in-frame rearrangements with V and J called. Such tables lack part of the clones; where checked against another copy, unresolved V genes explain under half of the gap, and the rest is unexplained. The DNA gave D and trimming, while V, J and clone size come from that table. The sample profile shows 210,000 or so clones; about 94% of them were found once. Around 1.7% of the sample comes from the top ten.

The sample in question was peripheral blood, obtained 28 days after the second dose of the MenACWY control vaccine. In this chain, TRBV5-6 is recombined with TRBJ2-7; a stretch of 10 junction bases matches TRBD2. This clonotype originated in an adult who received the MenACWY meningococcal vaccine as a control. The CDR3 region: CASSPGLAEYEQYF. The DNA sequence is TGTGCCAGCAGCCCCGGACTAGCGGAGTACGAGCAGTACTTC.